Detailed here is one TCR beta chain. Its antigen is undetermined. The isolated RNA, all of it, was reverse transcribed, so expressed TCRB transcripts were what got sequenced. TCRdb keeps only in-frame clones here, not all; method: immunoSEQ multiplex PCR. The sample records roughly 450,000 clones, about an eighth being singletons. The sample belongs to a study of beta chain features in type 1 diabetes. Study-wide results and caveats: Insertion counts at VDJ junctions were lower in type 1 diabetes patients, who also showed more deletions there. The naive, central memory and Treg TCRB repertoires looked more alike in patients than they did in healthy donors.

The germline V gene encodes CDR1 SQVTM and CDR2 ANQGSEA. The CDR3 extends over 14 amino acids. The trim removed 6 bases at V and 2 bases at J, leaving 4 bases unmatched. Input material: naive CD4+ T cells from blood. This TCR derives from a young woman in good health. The chain carries TRBV29-1 and TRBJ2-3; 11 bases match TRBD2. CDR3 bases: TGCAGCGTCGGGACTAGCGGAAACACAGATACGCAGTATTTT. Amino acid sequence: CSVGTSGNTDTQYF.